The present TCR beta chain was sequenced within a study of regulatory T cells in long-lasting Graves disease. Study-wide results and limits: Lower TCR diversity characterized persistent Graves' patients relative to newly diagnosed patients. It was in persistent disease that TRBV28, TRBJ1-2 and TRBJ2-5 were favored.

On this clonotype itself: Its antigen is not known.

CDR3-region Arm-PCR and iRepertoire HTBI primers produced the TCR beta libraries. TCRdb re-called the multiplex PCR reads through MiXCR, storing one row per CDR3 protein. The data show approximately 690,000 distinct CDR3 sequences, about 32% seen once. Stated time point: persistent/refractory GD, antithyroid drugs over 5 years with positive TRAb. Extracted RNA from PBMCs served as the source of the TCR library. Patients of an endocrinology department in Xi'an, China, were included. The V segment lost 6 bases and the J segment 2 bases; nucleotides outside the gene matches: 13. The CDR3 runs 16 residues. Germline CDR1 and CDR2: DFQATT and SNEGSKA (reference sequence).

This chain joins TRBV20-1 and TRBJ2-1; 7 bases align to TRBD2. The sample in question was peripheral blood mononuclear cells (PBMCs), obtained when the disease was refractory, from a patient treated with antithyroid drugs. This clonotype was sampled from a female donor with Graves disease. This chain's CDR3 is CSASPLGGRTYNEQFF. CDR3 nucleotides: TGCAGTGCAAGTCCCCTCGGCGGGAGAACCTACAATGAGCAGTTCTTC.